This T cell receptor (beta chain) stems from a study of blood T cell repertoires in COVID-19. Overall study: The United States, Italy and Spain supplied acute and convalescent COVID-19 samples. PBMCs, B-cell-depleted T cells, or T cells provided the cDNA or gDNA that made up the material.

Original handling: Reference gene primers were amplified, and this amplification served to estimate nucleated cell counts. Only in-frame clones appear in the TCRdb table, and some are missing; sequencing was by immunoSEQ multiplex PCR. That table gives V, J and clone size, and the DNA gave D and trimming. The sample includes 250,000 to 300,000 clones, around 90% seen only once; the top ten take around 0.99%. Germline CDR1 and CDR2: LNHDA and SQIVND (reference sequence). This CDR3 spans 15 amino acids. The V end lost 5 bases, the J end lost 3 bases, and 16 bases lay between the germline ends. The V call is TRBV19, the J call TRBJ1-2, with D unresolved. The source is a middle-aged woman who had recovered from COVID-19. The specimen was peripheral blood. The CDR3 loop reads CASSEAVSSDYGYTF. The CDR3 nucleotides are TGTGCCAGTAGTGAGGCGGTCTCCTCCGACTATGGCTACACCTTC.